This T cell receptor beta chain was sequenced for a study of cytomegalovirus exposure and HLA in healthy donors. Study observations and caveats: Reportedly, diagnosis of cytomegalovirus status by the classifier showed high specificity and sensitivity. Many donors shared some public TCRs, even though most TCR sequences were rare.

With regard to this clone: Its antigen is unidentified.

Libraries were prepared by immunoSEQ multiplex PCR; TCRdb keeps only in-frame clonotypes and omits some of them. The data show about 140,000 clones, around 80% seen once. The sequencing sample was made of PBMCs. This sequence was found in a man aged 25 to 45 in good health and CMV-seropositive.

The DNA of the CDR3 is TGCACCAGCAGCCAAAATGGGAGACTAGCGGGGGGGTACTACAATGAGCAGTTCTTC. Translation gives CTSSQNGRLAGGYYNEQFF. V and J are TRBV1 and TRBJ2-1; the table calls TRBD2, which could not be checked here. TRBV1 is a known pseudogene. The CDR3 consists of 19 residues.